This T cell receptor beta chain stems from a study of tumor-infiltrating lymphocytes in glioblastoma multiforme. Multiple V-beta primers and a C-beta primer amplified TCRB from RNA. TCRB cDNA was made from 0.4 to 0.6 ug total RNA. Unique molecular identifiers were not described for the libraries. TCRdb re-called the multiplex PCR reads with MiXCR, one entry per CDR3 protein. The sample holds around 9,300 distinct CDR3 sequences, 74% seen once. Comment on this clonotype: No antigen is known for it.

Germline CDR1 and CDR2: SGHKS and YYEKEE (reference sequence). The CDR3 sequence is 15 residues long. V gave up 3 bases and J gave up 4 bases; unmatched junction bases: 6. Regarding the study as a whole: The T cells in this sample were not sorted into functional subsets. RNA-based TCR sequencing may distort clone frequencies, since cells carry unequal TCR transcript numbers.

The chain couples TRBV5-5 to TRBJ2-3, with 9 bases that match TRBD1. The sequenced sample was brain tumor tissue. This clonotype was obtained from a male donor with glioblastoma. Here the CDR3 DNA reads TGTGCCAGCAGCTCATGGGACAGGGATGCAGATACGCAGTATTTT. It specifies CASSSWDRDADTQYF.